The 23 T cell receptor beta chains given below trace back to one sample, sequenced in a study of vaccination and CD4 T cells after COVID-19 (dated by TCRdb to between 2022 and 2023). For these receptors, no antigen is known. Library preparation used PCR. The instrument given in TCRdb is Illumina iSeq 100. DNA from cultured CD4+ T cells was subjected to TCR sequencing with the Oncomine TCR Beta short-read assay at the Johns Hopkins FTIC core. Using fastp trimming at Q25 and MiXCR clonotype assembly, TCRdb reanalyzed the public sequencing data and kept in-frame beta chains. Identical CDR3 protein sequences are pooled into one entry, listed with their most common genes and DNA. For this sample the table gives some 15,000 distinct CDR3 sequences, of which nearly 80% were detected only once. 9.6% of the sample is held by the ten biggest clonotypes. This sample's treatment or condition label indicates: approximately 9-day PBMC culture with coronavirus spike peptide pools or control peptides (ViraFEST assay).

Sequenced material: CD4+ T cells from blood, cultured in vitro, taken after SARS-CoV-2 vaccination. The receptor source for this set is a human donor who received a COVID-19 vaccine.

This chain links TRBV6-1 with TRBJ2-1; 10 nucleotides align to TRBD1. The CDR3 sequence is 15 residues long. The ends lost 8 bases at V and 5 bases at J; junction bases unmatched: 9. The germline CDR1 and CDR2 sequences are MNHNS and SASEGT. The CDR3 DNA reads as TGTGCCAGCTTTGGGACAGGGGATTCCCACAATGAGCAGTTCTTC. This sequence encodes CASFGTGDSHNEQFF.

This clonotype is medium-sized (0.01 to 0.1%) in the sample. The chain uses TRBV7-8 and TRBJ2-3; 9 bases align to TRBD2. CDR3 length equals 16 residues. Germline V gene lookup returns CDR1 SGHVS and CDR2 FQNEAQ. Trimming at V came to 3 bases and at J to 2 bases, leaving 6 bases not matched to a gene. The CDR3, as DNA: TGTGCCAGCAGCTTGGTTAGCGGGAGAAACACAGATACGCAGTATTTT. Translating it yields CASSLVSGRNTDTQYF.

J is TRBJ2-3 and V is TRBV2; no clear D gene. This CDR3 region has 13 residues. V lost 4 bases, J lost 6 bases, and 11 bases lay in between. Per germline, CDR1 SNHLY and CDR2 FYNNEI. For the CDR3, the DNA is TGTGCCAGCAGTGCCGCAGTTCCCGATACGCAGTATTTT. Its protein is CASSAAVPDTQYF.

The chain uses TRBV30 and TRBJ2-3; TRBD1 or TRBD2 may be the D gene (5 bases each). This CDR3 comprises 14 residues. V was cut by 2 bases and J by 2 bases, with 11 bases left in between. Germline V gene sequence: CDR1 GTSNPN, CDR2 SVGIG (reference sequence). CDR3 bases: TGTGCCTGGAGTAGCGGACAATACACAGATACGCAGTATTTT. It translates to CAWSSGQYTDTQYF. Full variable domain (rest looked up from reference TRBV30 and TRBJ2-3): SQTIHQWPATLVQPVGSPLSLECTVEGTSNPNLYWYRQAAGRGLQLLFYSVGIGQISSEVPQNLSASRPQDRQFILSSKKLLLSDSGFYLCAWSSGQYTDTQYFGPGTRLTVL.

The rearrangement links TRBV12-3 or TRBV12-4 to TRBJ1-2; D may be TRBD1 (5 bases). The CDR3 runs 12 residues. V was cut by 0 bases and J by 7 bases, with 6 bases left in between. The CDR3 reads CASSLARVGYTF. CDR3 nucleotide sequence: TGTGCCAGCAGTTTAGCCAGGGTTGGCTACACCTTC.

This chain connects TRBV12-3 or TRBV12-4 to TRBJ2-4; perhaps D is TRBD1 or TRBD2 (6 bases each). The ends were cut back, 2 bases at V and 6 bases at J, with 11 bases in the middle. The CDR3 is 14 amino acids. This chain's CDR3 is CASSLSGGLNIQYF. The CDR3 bases are TGTGCCAGCAGTTTATCTGGGGGGCTAAACATTCAGTACTTC.

About this clonotype itself: Sequence at one end of the junction differs from germline and may be a read error. V is TRBV6-1 and J is TRBJ1-3; TRBD1 matches at 7 bases. Germline values: CDR1 MNHNS, CDR2 SASEGT. The CDR3 is 14 residues long. The CDR3 nucleotides are TGTGTCAGCAGGCGACAGGGCTCTGGAAACACCATATATTTT. This codes for CVSRRQGSGNTIYF.

This chain uses TRBV7-6 with TRBJ2-5, with TRBD2 matching 14 bases. Looked up from germline, CDR1 is SGHVS and CDR2 is FNYEAQ. V lost 5 bases to trimming and J lost 2 bases; unmatched junction nucleotides: 7. The CDR3 spans 17 residues. The CDR3 sequence: CASSGRGLAGGQETQYF. The CDR3 DNA sequence: TGTGCCAGCAGCGGGAGAGGACTAGCGGGGGGACAAGAGACCCAGTACTTC.

The chain employs TRBV6-1 and TRBJ1-2; the match to TRBD1 covers 9 bases. V lost 2 bases and J lost 8; bases outside the gene matches: 12. Germline CDR1 and CDR2: MNHNS and SASEGT. There are 16 residues in the CDR3. For the CDR3, the DNA is TGTGCCAGCAGTGAAAACACAGGGGGCGAGGGTCGCGGCTACACCTTC. Translating it yields CASSENTGGEGRGYTF.

The chain is built from TRBV6-1 and TRBJ2-3; D is unclear. This CDR3 is built from 14 residues. Looked up from germline, CDR1 is MNHNS and CDR2 is SASEGT. With 3 bases removed from V and 0 bases from J, the gap between germline ends came to 7 bases. Written as DNA, the CDR3 is TGTGCCAGCAGTGACGGCCCTAGCACAGATACGCAGTATTTT. Translated: CASSDGPSTDTQYF.

This clonotype was recorded only once. The gene calls are TRBV6-5 and TRBJ1-1; a weak D match, TRBD1 (5 bases). This CDR3 has 17 amino acids. Germline lookup yields CDR1 MNHEY and CDR2 SVGAGI. V was pared by 4 bases and J by 0 bases, with 18 bases between. The DNA of the CDR3 is TGTGCCAGCAGTTGGGAGGCTCGACAGCGAATGAACACTGAAGCTTTCTTT. Translating it yields CASSWEARQRMNTEAFF.

This clonotype was counted a few times. The chain is built from TRBV12-3 or TRBV12-4 and TRBJ2-3; TRBD2 aligns across 12 bases. The CDR3 has 15 amino acids. V shed 7 bases and J 3 bases; nucleotides not matched to a gene: 5. The CDR3 loop is CASTRLAGVTDTQYF. CDR3 nucleotides: TGTGCCAGCACTCGACTAGCGGGGGTTACAGATACGCAGTATTTT.

V gene TRBV12-3 or TRBV12-4 combines with J gene TRBJ2-5; D uncertain. V was cut by 4 bases and J by 5 bases, with 8 bases left in between. The CDR3 totals 12 residues. The CDR3 loop is CASSWADETQYF. CDR3 nucleotide sequence: TGTGCCAGCAGTTGGGCAGACGAGACCCAGTACTTC.

This chain joins TRBV20-1 and TRBJ1-5; D call uncertain. CDR3 length: 17 amino acids. V shed 1 base and J shed 0 bases, with 16 bases lying between them. Germline V lookup: CDR1 DFQATT, CDR2 SNEGSKA (reference sequence). Written as DNA, the CDR3 is TGCAGTGCTAGAGGAAGACCGCTCCCAAATAGCAATCAGCCCCAGCATTTT. It is translated as CSARGRPLPNSNQPQHF.

This chain connects TRBV27 to TRBJ2-7; TRBD1 agrees at 8 bases. Germline CDR1 reads MNHEY; CDR2 reads SMNVEV (reference sequence). CDR3 length: 14 amino acids. J was trimmed by 5 bases and V by 2 bases; bases with no gene match: 5. The CDR3 is CASSLGSGGHEQYF. The CDR3 bases are TGTGCCAGCAGTTTAGGATCAGGGGGCCACGAGCAGTACTTC.

The genes are TRBV12-3 or TRBV12-4 and TRBJ1-6, with D possibly being TRBD1 (5 bases). The CDR3 spans 14 residues. V lost 6 bases to trimming and J lost 8 bases, with 14 bases between them. Here the CDR3 DNA reads TGTGCCAGCAGCCTCAGTGGGGGAGATTCACCCCTCCACTTT. Translated, it gives CASSLSGGDSPLHF.

This chain uses TRBV15 with TRBJ1-1, with TRBD1 as a possible D gene (6 bases). Trimming removed 0 bases at V and 11 bases at J, with 10 bases between. This CDR3 contains 12 residues. The V gene's germline CDR1 is LNHNV and CDR2 YYDKDF (reference sequence). CDR3 loop: CATSRDRGDAFF. In nucleotides, the CDR3 is TGTGCCACCAGCAGAGATAGGGGGGATGCTTTCTTT. Full variable domain (missing parts from reference TRBV15 and TRBJ1-1): DAMVIQNPRYQVTQFGKPVTLSCSQTLNHNVMYWYQQKSSQAPKLLFHYYDKDFNNEADTPDNFQSRRPNTSFCFLDIRSPGLGDTAMYLCATSRDRGDAFFGQGTRLTVV.

The chain uses TRBV18 and TRBJ2-5; no definite D call. Trimming left V 0 bases short and J 5 bases short, with 13 bases between. The CDR3 runs to 15 residues. Germline CDR1 and CDR2: KGHSH and LQKENI. The CDR3 coding sequence is TGTGCCAGCTCACCACCGTTTGAGGTTCAGGAGACCCAGTACTTC. This translates into CASSPPFEVQETQYF.

The genes are TRBV6-1 and TRBJ1-1; D might be TRBD1 (5 bases). V lost 3 bases and J lost 7, with 12 bases in between. The CDR3 has 13 residues. The germline gives CDR1 MNHNS, CDR2 SASEGT. The CDR3 reads CASSDRVDGEAFF. CDR3 nucleotide sequence: TGTGCCAGCAGTGACAGGGTGGACGGTGAAGCTTTCTTT.

CDR3 region: CATSDLSGGTDTQYF. In nucleotides, the CDR3 is TGTGCCACCAGTGATTTGTCGGGGGGCACAGATACGCAGTATTTT. This chain connects TRBV24-1 to TRBJ2-3; D is possibly TRBD2 (6 bases). Per the germline V gene, CDR1 is KGHDR and CDR2 is SFDVKD. The CDR3 contains 15 residues. V was cut by 0 bases and J by 1 base, with 7 bases left in between.

The J gene is TRBJ1-1, the V gene TRBV6-5; D uncertain. Germline V gene sequence: CDR1 MNHEY, CDR2 SVGAGI. The CDR3 totals 11 residues. Trimming removed 4 bases from V and 5 bases from J, with 5 bases in between. The CDR3 region is CASSSQTEAFF. CDR3 nucleotide sequence: TGTGCCAGCAGTTCTCAGACTGAAGCTTTCTTT.

This rearrangement joins TRBV20-1 to TRBJ1-2; D gene ambiguous. The CDR3 runs to 13 residues. CDR1 DFQATT and CDR2 SNEGSKA come from the germline V gene (reference sequence). Trimming pared 6 bases from V and 2 bases from J, leaving 13 bases between. The CDR3 spells CSAESVTNYGYTF. The CDR3 bases are TGCAGTGCCGAAAGCGTCACCAACTATGGCTACACCTTC.

The CDR3 loop reads CASSLGRGLATSQPQHF. DNA for the CDR3: TGTGCCAGCAGCTTAGGTAGGGGTCTTGCCACGAGTCAGCCCCAGCATTTT. The chain has TRBV7-8 and TRBJ1-5; D possibly corresponds to TRBD1 (5 bases). The CDR3 consists of 17 residues. Trimming stripped 1 base from V and 6 bases from J, with 19 bases between. CDR1 is SGHVS, CDR2 FQNEAQ, per germline. Variable domain in full (rest from reference TRBV7-8 and TRBJ1-5): GAGVSQSPRYKVAKRGQDVALRCDPISGHVSLFWYQQALGQGPEFLTYFQNEAQLDKSGLPSDRFFAERPEGSVSTLKIQRTQQEDSAVYLCASSLGRGLATSQPQHFGDGTRLSIL.